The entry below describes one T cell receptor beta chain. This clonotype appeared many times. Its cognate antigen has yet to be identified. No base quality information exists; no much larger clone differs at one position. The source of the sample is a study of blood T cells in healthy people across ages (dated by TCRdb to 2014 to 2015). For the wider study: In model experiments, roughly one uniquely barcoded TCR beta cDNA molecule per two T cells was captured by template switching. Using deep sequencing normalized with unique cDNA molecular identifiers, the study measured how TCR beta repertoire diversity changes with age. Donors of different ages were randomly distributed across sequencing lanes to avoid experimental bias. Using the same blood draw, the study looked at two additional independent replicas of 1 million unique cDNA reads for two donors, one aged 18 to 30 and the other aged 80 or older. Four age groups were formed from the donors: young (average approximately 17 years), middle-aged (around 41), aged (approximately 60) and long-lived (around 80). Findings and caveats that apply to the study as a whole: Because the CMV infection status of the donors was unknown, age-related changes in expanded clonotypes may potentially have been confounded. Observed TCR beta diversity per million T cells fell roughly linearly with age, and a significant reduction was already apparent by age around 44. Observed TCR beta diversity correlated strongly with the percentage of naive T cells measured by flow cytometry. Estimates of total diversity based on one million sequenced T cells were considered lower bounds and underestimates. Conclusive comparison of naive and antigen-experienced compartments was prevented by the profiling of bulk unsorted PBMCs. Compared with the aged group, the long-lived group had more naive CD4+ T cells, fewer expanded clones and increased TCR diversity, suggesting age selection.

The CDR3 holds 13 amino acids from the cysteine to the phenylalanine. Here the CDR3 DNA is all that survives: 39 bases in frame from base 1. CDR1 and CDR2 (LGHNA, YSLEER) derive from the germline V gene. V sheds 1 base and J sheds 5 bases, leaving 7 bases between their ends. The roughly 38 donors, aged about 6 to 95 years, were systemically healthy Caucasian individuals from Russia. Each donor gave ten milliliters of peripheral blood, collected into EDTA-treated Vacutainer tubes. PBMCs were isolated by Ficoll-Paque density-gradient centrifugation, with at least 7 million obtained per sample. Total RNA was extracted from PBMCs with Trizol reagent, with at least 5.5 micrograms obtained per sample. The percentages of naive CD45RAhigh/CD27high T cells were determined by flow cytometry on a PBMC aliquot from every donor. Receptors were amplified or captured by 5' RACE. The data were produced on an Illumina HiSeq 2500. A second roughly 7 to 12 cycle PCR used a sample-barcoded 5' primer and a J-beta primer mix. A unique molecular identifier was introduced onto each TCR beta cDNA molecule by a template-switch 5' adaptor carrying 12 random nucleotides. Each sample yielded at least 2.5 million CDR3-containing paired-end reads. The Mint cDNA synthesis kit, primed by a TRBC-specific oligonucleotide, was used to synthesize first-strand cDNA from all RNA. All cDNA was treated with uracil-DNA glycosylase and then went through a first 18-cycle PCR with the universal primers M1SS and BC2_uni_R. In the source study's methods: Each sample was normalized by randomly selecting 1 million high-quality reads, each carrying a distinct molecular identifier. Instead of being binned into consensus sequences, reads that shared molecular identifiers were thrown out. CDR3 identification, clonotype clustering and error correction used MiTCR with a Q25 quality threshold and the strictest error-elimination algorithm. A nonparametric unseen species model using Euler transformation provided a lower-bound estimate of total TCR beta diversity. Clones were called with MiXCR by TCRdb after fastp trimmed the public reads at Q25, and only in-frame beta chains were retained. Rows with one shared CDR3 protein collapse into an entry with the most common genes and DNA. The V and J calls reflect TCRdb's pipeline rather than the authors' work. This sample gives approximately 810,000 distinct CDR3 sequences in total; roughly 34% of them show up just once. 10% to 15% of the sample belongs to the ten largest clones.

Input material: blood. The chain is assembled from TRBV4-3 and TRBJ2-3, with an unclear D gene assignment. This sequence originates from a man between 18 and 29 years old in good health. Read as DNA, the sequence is TGCGCCAGCAGCCAAGGTCGGAGAGATACGCAGTATTTT. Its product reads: CASSQGRRDTQYF.